These 28 T cell receptor beta chains came from one sample sequenced in a study of blood T cell repertoires in COVID-19. Measured with immunoSEQ multiplex PCR; TCRdb has only the in-frame clones, and not every one. Among roughly 400,000 clones listed, around 87% were seen once. Material: peripheral blood. These receptors all come from a woman aged 55-69 years with COVID-19, enrolled during active disease.

The V and J genes are TRBV29-1 and TRBJ1-2; 9 positions agree with TRBD1. Germline V gene lookup returns CDR1 SQVTM and CDR2 ANQGSEA. V dropped 6 bases and J dropped 4; count of bases not matched to a gene: 6. This CDR3 has 13 amino acids. The CDR3, as DNA: TGCAGCGTGACCCCGGGACAGGGCTATGGCTACACCTTC. This translates into CSVTPGQGYGYTF. Filled out from reference TRBV29-1 and TRBJ1-2, the complete variable domain reads SAVISQKPSRDICQRGTSLTIQCQVDSQVTMMFWYRQQPGQSLTLIATANQGSEATYESGFVIDKFPISRPNLTFSTLTVSNMSPEDSSIYLCSVTPGQGYGYTFGSGTRLTVV.

The rearrangement joins TRBV7-8 to TRBJ1-1; the match to TRBD1 covers 7 bases. Germline trimming cut 2 bases from V and 3 bases from J; bases unmatched to any gene: 3. The CDR3 is made up of 14 amino acids. From germline, CDR1 is SGHVS and CDR2 FQNEAQ. The CDR3 DNA sequence: TGTGCCAGCAGCTTAAACAGGGGTTACACTGAAGCTTTCTTT. This encodes CASSLNRGYTEAFF.

The J gene is TRBJ1-2, the V gene TRBV7-9; D might be TRBD1 (5 bases). The CDR3 has 16 amino acids. V was clipped by 1 base and J by 6 bases, with 18 bases between them. Germline CDR1 is SEHNR and CDR2 is FQNEAQ (reference sequence). The CDR3: CASSLGLQGLKNGYTF. DNA for the CDR3: TGTGCCAGCAGCTTAGGTCTCCAGGGCTTGAAAAATGGCTACACCTTC.

This chain joins TRBV10-3 and TRBJ1-3; 8 bases are a match to TRBD1. Germline lookup yields CDR1 ENHRY and CDR2 SYGVKD. The J segment lost 1 base and the V segment lost 6 bases, leaving 8 bases of the junction unmatched. The CDR3 contains 16 residues. The DNA for the CDR3 is TGTGCCATCAGGACCGGCAGGGGGCTGTCTGGAAACACCATATATTTT. Its translation: CAIRTGRGLSGNTIYF.

The V gene is TRBV3-1 (or the pseudogene TRBV3-2), the J gene TRBJ1-5; D unresolved. The CDR3 totals 13 residues. Trimming cost V 2 bases and J 5 bases, with 7 bases left between them. Per the germline V gene, CDR1 is LGHDT and CDR2 is YNNKEL (reference sequence). The CDR3 here is CASSQRTDQPQHF. The CDR3 DNA is TGTGCCAGCAGCCAAAGGACTGATCAGCCCCAGCATTTT.

V is TRBV5-1 and J is TRBJ2-7; 13 bases match TRBD2. With V trimmed by 3 bases and J by 5 bases, 14 bases remained unmatched. The CDR3 is 18 residues long. CDR1 is SGHRS, CDR2 YFSETQ, per germline. The DNA of the CDR3 is TGCGCCAGCAGCTCTACAGGACTAGCGGGGGAACCTAGAAACGAGCAGTACTTC. Encoded protein: CASSSTGLAGEPRNEQYF. The variable domain in full, completed from reference TRBV5-1 and TRBJ2-7, reads KAGVTQTPRYLIKTRGQQVTLSCSPISGHRSVSWYQQTPGQGLQFLFEYFSETQRNKGNFPGRFSGRQFSNSRSEMNVSTLELGDSALYLCASSSTGLAGEPRNEQYFGPGTRLTVT.

The chain links TRBV11-2 to TRBJ1-5, with 10 positions matching TRBD1. CDR1 and CDR2 from the germline V gene are SGHAT and FQNNGV. CDR3 length: 15 amino acids. V was clipped by 3 bases and J by 6 bases; unmatched bases: 5. CDR3 nucleotides: TGTGCCAGCAGCTTCGGGACAGGGGAGGTTCAGCCCCAGCATTTT. The encoded protein is CASSFGTGEVQPQHF.

The rearrangement uses TRBV5-4 and TRBJ2-3; TRBD2 matches 8 bases. The V segment lost 3 bases and the J segment 2 bases; nucleotides outside the gene matches: 8. Germline V lookup: CDR1 SGHNT, CDR2 YYREEE (reference sequence). CDR3 length equals 16 residues. CDR3 protein: CASSSRAGVLTDTQYF. DNA of the CDR3: TGTGCCAGCAGCTCCCGAGCGGGGGTCCTCACAGATACGCAGTATTTT.

The genes are TRBV19 and TRBJ1-2; D is uncertain. This CDR3 spans 15 amino acids. The germline gives CDR1 LNHDA, CDR2 SQIVND (reference sequence). V gave up 4 bases and J gave up 7 bases, with 19 bases separating them. The CDR3 DNA sequence: TGTGCCAGTAGTACCCTCGGAGCGGGGTTTAGTGGCTACACCTTC. Translation gives CASSTLGAGFSGYTF. The variable domain in full, with the rest retrieved from reference TRBV19 and TRBJ1-2, is DGGITQSPKYLFRKEGQNVTLSCEQNLNHDAMYWYRQDPGQGLRLIYYSQIVNDFQKGDIAEGYSVSREKKESFPLTVTSAQKNPTAFYLCASSTLGAGFSGYTFGSGTRLTVV.

The gene calls are TRBV29-1 and TRBJ2-3, with TRBD1 identical over 10 bases. The length of the CDR3 is 17 residues. Unmatched junction bases numbered 11, after V lost 0 bases and J lost 5 bases. The germline CDR1 and CDR2 sequences are SQVTM and ANQGSEA. Here the CDR3 DNA reads TGCAGCGTTGAAGATTTATCGAGGGACAGGGGAGGAGATACGCAGTATTTT. This translates into CSVEDLSRDRGGDTQYF.

CDR3: CASSPAGGTDTQYF. The CDR3 coding sequence is TGTGCCAGCAGCCCAGCGGGGGGCACAGATACGCAGTATTTT. This chain connects TRBV3-1 (or the pseudogene TRBV3-2) to TRBJ2-3, with TRBD2 matching 8 bases. Unmatched junction bases numbered 1, after V lost 4 bases and J lost 1 base. The CDR3 sequence is 14 residues long. From germline, CDR1 is LGHDT and CDR2 YNNKEL (reference sequence).

The rearrangement joins TRBV6-5 to TRBJ2-3, with TRBD2 identical over 7 bases. V shed 5 bases and J 2 bases; nucleotides not matched to a gene: 7. Germline CDR1 and CDR2: MNHEY and SVGAGI. This CDR3 contains 15 residues. This chain's CDR3 is CASSPLAAFTDTQYF. CDR3 in DNA: TGTGCCAGCAGTCCCCTAGCGGCTTTCACAGATACGCAGTATTTT.

The chain links TRBV30 to TRBJ2-7, with 10 bases aligning to TRBD1. The CDR3 extends over 15 amino acids. Germline lookup yields CDR1 GTSNPN and CDR2 SVGIG (reference sequence). V was clipped by 2 bases and J by 7 bases; unmatched bases: 11. As DNA, the CDR3 is TGTGCCTGGAGTTTCTTTGGGACAGGGGCCTTGGAGCAGTACTTC. Translated: CAWSFFGTGALEQYF.

The chain carries TRBV20-1 and TRBJ2-7; tentative D call: TRBD2 (7 bases). Germline values: CDR1 DFQATT, CDR2 SNEGSKA (reference sequence). The ends were cut back, 3 bases at V and 0 bases at J, with 12 bases in the middle. The CDR3 consists of 14 residues. The CDR3 nucleotides are TGCAGTGCTAGTGGGGAGGGACACTCCTACGAGCAGTACTTC. Encoded protein: CSASGEGHSYEQYF.

The chain couples TRBV19 to TRBJ1-1; D remains unclear. This CDR3 has 14 residues. Germline-derived CDR1 and CDR2 are LNHDA and SQIVND (reference sequence). V was clipped by 4 bases and J by 2 bases, with 11 bases between them. The CDR3 nucleotides read TGTGCCAGTAGTAGGTTAGACACAAACACTGAAGCTTTCTTT. Protein: CASSRLDTNTEAFF.

As regards this clone: Other DNA sequences from this sample encode an identical CDR3 as well. The chain links TRBV6-5 to TRBJ1-3; a possible D gene is TRBD1 (6 bases). The CDR3 has 13 residues. Germline CDR1 and CDR2: MNHEY and SVGAGI. Trimming pared 8 bases from V and 4 bases from J, leaving 12 bases between. Written as DNA, the CDR3 is TGTGCCAGCCGTACAGGGTCCGGAAACACCATATATTTT. Encoded protein: CASRTGSGNTIYF.

The chain combines TRBV7-9 with TRBJ1-4; D is uncertain. The CDR3 is made up of 14 amino acids. V was trimmed by 5 bases and J by 10 bases, leaving 17 bases between them. Germline loops: CDR1 SEHNR, CDR2 FQNEAQ (reference sequence). For the CDR3, the DNA is TGTGCCAGCAGCCCTACAGCGGGGTCGGGAAAACTGTTTTTT. Its protein is CASSPTAGSGKLFF.

The rearrangement joins TRBV5-8 to TRBJ2-7; 7 bases match TRBD1. There are 14 residues in the CDR3. CDR1 SGHTS and CDR2 YDEGEE come from the germline V gene. After removal of 4 bases from V and 1 base from J, the junction contained 5 bases not matched to a gene. This CDR3 reads CASSGVTGSYEQYF. In nucleotides, the CDR3 is TGTGCCAGCAGCGGGGTGACAGGGTCCTACGAGCAGTACTTC.

This clone was recorded at least ten times. The rearrangement links TRBV2 to TRBJ2-1; maybe TRBD1 (6 bases). The V gene lost 1 base and the J gene lost 4 bases, with 11 bases spanning the gap. The CDR3 covers 15 residues. Germline-derived CDR1 and CDR2 are SNHLY and FYNNEI. The CDR3 is CASSEGQGLYNEQFF. The CDR3 nucleotides read TGTGCCAGCAGTGAAGGGCAGGGGCTGTACAATGAGCAGTTCTTC.

The chain couples TRBV5-3 to TRBJ1-5; 7 nucleotides match TRBD1. TRBV5-3 is labeled an ORF, and its function is uncertain. The CDR3 spans 16 residues. J was trimmed by 6 bases and V by 3 bases; bases with no gene match: 12. CDR3 sequence reads: CARSCWFGTVCQPQHF. The CDR3 nucleotides are TGTGCCAGAAGCTGCTGGTTCGGGACAGTTTGTCAGCCCCAGCATTTT.

This chain links TRBV28 with TRBJ2-2; TRBD1 matches at 8 bases. The germline CDR1 and CDR2 sequences are MDHEN and SYDVKM. The trim removed 0 bases at V and 4 bases at J, leaving 1 base unmatched. The CDR3 extends over 15 amino acids. In DNA form, the CDR3 reads TGTGCCAGCAGTTTATGGGACAGGGTCACCGGGGAGCTGTTTTTT. Its protein is CASSLWDRVTGELFF.

This chain connects TRBV4-2 to TRBJ2-1; 8 nucleotides agree with TRBD2. Germline-derived CDR1 and CDR2 are LGHNA and YNFKEQ. Trimming removed 2 bases from V and 8 bases from J; junction bases left unmatched: 2. The CDR3 loop spans 13 amino acids. The CDR3 sequence is CASSQPGGDEQFF. The CDR3 nucleotides read TGTGCCAGCAGCCAACCGGGGGGGGATGAGCAGTTCTTC.

V gene TRBV5-1 combines with J gene TRBJ2-5; 7 positions match TRBD1. The CDR3 length is 14 residues. CDR1 and CDR2 (germline): SGHRS, YFSETQ. J lost 2 bases, V lost 3 bases, and 4 bases had no gene match. CDR3 nucleotides: TGCGCCAGCAGCTCCGGACAGGCGCAAGAGACCCAGTACTTC. Translating it yields CASSSGQAQETQYF.

The V and J genes are TRBV2 and TRBJ2-1, with a weak D call TRBD2 (7 bases). Per the germline V gene, CDR1 is SNHLY and CDR2 is FYNNEI. With 3 bases removed from V and 3 bases from J, the gap between germline ends came to 12 bases. This CDR3 is 15 amino acids long. This chain's CDR3 is CASSEAGAIYNEQFF. CDR3 nucleotides: TGTGCCAGCAGTGAGGCGGGGGCGATCTACAATGAGCAGTTCTTC.

The chain joins TRBV11-2 to TRBJ2-5, with TRBD2 identical over 12 bases. The germline V gene has CDR1 SGHAT and CDR2 FQNNGV. CDR3 size: 16 residues. With V trimmed by 3 bases and J by 5 bases, 7 bases remained unmatched. The DNA of the CDR3 is TGTGCCAGCAGCTTCACCCGGACTAGCGGGGTGGAGACCCAGTACTTC. This codes for CASSFTRTSGVETQYF.

The chain employs TRBV7-9 and TRBJ1-2; D is ambiguous. V gave up 1 base and J gave up 4 bases, with 13 bases separating them. There are 15 residues in the CDR3. Per the germline V gene, CDR1 is SEHNR and CDR2 is FQNEAQ (reference sequence). CDR3 region: CASSLGRGKTYGYTF. DNA of the CDR3: TGTGCCAGCAGCTTAGGCCGGGGTAAGACCTATGGCTACACCTTC. Supplemented by reference TRBV7-9 and TRBJ1-2, the full variable domain reads DTGVSQNPRHKITKRGQNVTFRCDPISEHNRLYWYRQTLGQGPEFLTYFQNEAQLEKSRLLSDRFSAERPKGSFSTLEIQRTEQGDSAMYLCASSLGRGKTYGYTFGSGTRLTVV.

The rearrangement links TRBV28 to TRBJ2-7; 8 bases fit TRBD2. Per the germline V gene, CDR1 is MDHEN and CDR2 is SYDVKM. With 2 bases clipped from V and 1 base from J, the junction kept 7 bases outside the gene matches. The CDR3 length is 16 residues. CDR3 in amino acids: CASSLRSGGLSYEQYF. CDR3 sequence (DNA): TGTGCCAGCAGTTTAAGATCGGGGGGGCTGTCCTACGAGCAGTACTTC. The whole variable domain, filled in from reference TRBV28 and TRBJ2-7, reads DVKVTQSSRYLVKRTGEKVFLECVQDMDHENMFWYRQDPGLGLRLIYFSYDVKMKEKGDIPEGYSVSREKKERFSLILESASTNQTSMYLCASSLRSGGLSYEQYFGPGTRLTVT.

Points on this clone: The sample holds other DNA sequences that translate to the same CDR3. The genes are TRBV5-6 and TRBJ1-1, with D tentatively TRBD1 (5 bases). Germline CDR1 is SGHDT and CDR2 is YYEEEE. This CDR3 region has 12 residues. V shed 2 bases and J shed 6 bases, with 8 bases lying between them. The CDR3 spells CASSFGGAEAFF. The CDR3 nucleotides are TGTGCCAGCAGCTTCGGGGGGGCTGAAGCTTTCTTT. The complete variable domain, with remaining parts taken from reference TRBV5-6 and TRBJ1-1, reads DAGVTQSPTHLIKTRGQQVTLRCSPKSGHDTVSWYQQALGQGPQFIFQYYEEEERQRGNFPDRFSGHQFPNYSSELNVNALLLGDSALYLCASSFGGAEAFFGQGTRLTVV.